A single T cell receptor beta chain is shown here with its context. The target antigen is unknown. V lost 5 bases and J lost 7; bases outside the gene matches: 11. CDR1 and CDR2 from the germline V gene are SGHTA and FQGNSA. The CDR3 loop spans 16 amino acids. This specimen belongs to a study of cytomegalovirus exposure and HLA in healthy donors. Study-wide results and caveats: The study labeled approximately 150 TCR beta chains cytomegalovirus-associated.

13 Jbeta primers and 60 Vbeta primers were used for the PCR. This table comes from immunoSEQ multiplex PCR, and its TCRdb copy is limited to in-frame clones, with some not included. The data hold some 130,000 clones, with 66% observed a single time. Sequencing was performed on PBMCs. This TCR was sampled from a human donor in good health. The chain joins TRBV7-2 to TRBJ2-7; 13 bases map to TRBD2. The chain's CDR3 is CASSVSGLAGVGEQYF. CDR3 bases: TGTGCCAGCAGCGTTAGCGGACTAGCGGGAGTGGGGGAGCAGTACTTC.